The 27 T cell receptor beta chains below come from one sample, sequenced in a study of blood T cell repertoires in COVID-19. Sequencing was performed with immunoSEQ multiplex PCR; in TCRdb, only in-frame clones are kept and a portion is missing. The table includes roughly 190,000 clones, 86% detected once. The sequenced sample consisted of PBMCs or T cells enriched from blood (not recorded which). Source of these receptors: a woman between 35 and 50 years old in a cohort exposed to, infected with or recovered from COVID-19 (not recorded which).

V is TRBV2 and J is TRBJ2-1; TRBD1 aligns across 11 bases. The CDR3 covers 20 residues. Germline loops: CDR1 SNHLY, CDR2 FYNNEI. Trimming took 4 bases from V and 2 from J; bases not matched to a gene: 16. The CDR3 here is CASSAAGTGGIGGPYNEQFF. The CDR3 nucleotides are TGTGCCAGCAGTGCAGCCGGGACAGGGGGTATAGGGGGGCCCTACAATGAGCAGTTCTTC.

The rearrangement links TRBV19 to TRBJ2-3; 8 bases agree with TRBD1. CDR3 size: 13 residues. Trimming took 5 bases from V and 4 from J; bases not matched to a gene: 2. Germline V gives CDR1 LNHDA, CDR2 SQIVND (reference sequence). In DNA, the CDR3 is TGTGCCAGTAGTGCACAGGGGGCAGATACGCAGTATTTT. This sequence encodes CASSAQGADTQYF.

V usage is TRBV19 and J usage is TRBJ1-2, with 8 bases aligning to TRBD1. This CDR3 region has 14 residues. V lost 6 bases to trimming and J lost 6 bases; unmatched junction nucleotides: 9. From germline, CDR1 is LNHDA and CDR2 SQIVND (reference sequence). The CDR3 protein is CASRLDRESDGYTF. Written as DNA, the CDR3 is TGTGCCAGTAGGCTGGACAGGGAGTCTGATGGCTACACCTTC.

The rearrangement links TRBV5-4 to TRBJ1-2; 10 bases fit TRBD1. V lost 1 base and J lost 6; bases outside the gene matches: 6. The CDR3 runs to 15 residues. Germline CDR1 and CDR2: SGHNT and YYREEE (reference sequence). The CDR3 bases are TGTGCCAGCAGCTTGACCCGGGACAGGGGTCATGGCTACACCTTC. Translating gives CASSLTRDRGHGYTF.

As for this clone: This sample includes further DNA sequences coding for the same CDR3. The chain employs TRBV4-1 and TRBJ2-7; 10 bases are a match to TRBD1. The germline V gene has CDR1 MGHRA and CDR2 YSYEKL. V was clipped by 3 bases and J by 3 bases; unmatched bases: 2. The CDR3 extends over 14 amino acids. CDR3: CASSQGTGDYEQYF. In DNA, the CDR3 is TGCGCCAGCAGCCAGGGGACAGGGGACTACGAGCAGTACTTC.

The sample holds one count of this clone. The chain has TRBV2 and TRBJ2-3, with a tentative D call TRBD1 (6 bases). Between the trimmed V and J ends, which lost 0 bases and 2 bases, there was a span of 21 bases. CDR1 and CDR2 (germline): SNHLY, FYNNEI. The CDR3 is made up of 19 amino acids. The CDR3, as DNA: TGTGCCAGCAGTGAAGCCGGACAGACTATTAGCGACTACACAGATACGCAGTATTTT. Its translation is CASSEAGQTISDYTDTQYF.

The chain employs TRBV9 and TRBJ2-7; 9 nucleotides match TRBD1. The CDR3 runs to 14 residues. V shed 7 bases and J 0 bases; nucleotides not matched to a gene: 5. The germline V gene encodes CDR1 SGDLS and CDR2 YYNGEE. The CDR3 coding sequence is TGTGCCAGCGCCGGGACAGGGATCTCCTACGAGCAGTACTTC. This codes for CASAGTGISYEQYF.

The rearrangement links TRBV19 to TRBJ1-5; a weak D match, TRBD1 (6 bases). CDR1 is LNHDA and CDR2 is SQIVND in the germline V gene (reference sequence). The CDR3 spans 16 residues. The V end lost 5 bases, the J end lost 6 bases, and 20 bases lay between the germline ends. In DNA, the CDR3 is TGTGCCAGTAGTTTCACTACAGGGTATGGAGGTCAGCCCCAGCATTTT. Translated: CASSFTTGYGGQPQHF.

CDR3 in DNA: TGTGCCAGCAGCCCCGGACAGGGGAGGTACCAAGAGACCCAGTACTTC. Translated, it gives CASSPGQGRYQETQYF. The rearrangement uses TRBV11-2 and TRBJ2-5; 9 nucleotides line up with TRBD1. From germline, CDR1 is SGHAT and CDR2 FQNNGV. CDR3 size: 16 residues. J was trimmed by 0 bases and V by 5 bases; bases with no gene match: 7.

In its sample, this clone was seen a few times. V usage is TRBV11-2 and J usage is TRBJ1-1; D uncertain. The germline V gene encodes CDR1 SGHAT and CDR2 FQNNGV. The CDR3 contains 14 residues. The V end lost 5 bases, the J end lost 0 bases, and 10 bases lay between the germline ends. CDR3 sequence (DNA): TGTGCCAGCAGCCATATCCAGTTGAACACTGAAGCTTTCTTT. Its translation: CASSHIQLNTEAFF.

The chain recombines TRBV4-1 with TRBJ1-2; D not certain. Deletions cut 1 base from V and 2 bases from J, with 14 bases between. Germline loops: CDR1 MGHRA, CDR2 YSYEKL. This CDR3 region has 16 residues. The CDR3 loop reads CASSQVQTHPNYGYTF. The CDR3 DNA is TGCGCCAGCAGCCAAGTTCAGACTCACCCCAACTATGGCTACACCTTC.

V gene TRBV10-2 combines with J gene TRBJ2-5; 7 bases line up with TRBD1. This CDR3 is 12 amino acids long. After removal of 10 bases from V and 1 base from J, the junction contained 3 bases not matched to a gene. Germline V lookup: CDR1 WSHSY, CDR2 SAAADI. In DNA form, the CDR3 reads TGCGCCACCGGGGACAGCCAAGAGACCCAGTACTTC. Protein sequence: CATGDSQETQYF.

V is TRBV6-6 and J is TRBJ2-1; D unresolved. V was clipped by 5 bases and J by 12 bases, with 20 bases between them. CDR1 and CDR2 (germline): MNHNY, SVGAGI (reference sequence). This CDR3 spans 14 amino acids. The CDR3 nucleotides are TGTGCCAGCAGTCCCCCGCGGAGAGGTTCTTGGCAGTTCTTC. Translation: CASSPPRRGSWQFF.

The chain's CDR3 is CTSSCGVDRRPGRNTEAFF. The CDR3 DNA follows: TGCACCAGCAGCTGTGGCGTTGACCGCCGACCGGGGAGGAACACTGAAGCTTTCTTT. The genes are TRBV1 and TRBJ1-1. TRBV1 is annotated as a pseudogene. The CDR3 is made up of 19 amino acids.

The V call is TRBV19, the J call TRBJ1-2, with 9 bases matching TRBD1. Trimming at V came to 7 bases and at J to 7 bases, leaving 19 bases not matched to a gene. From germline, CDR1 is LNHDA and CDR2 SQIVND (reference sequence). The CDR3 has 17 residues. The CDR3 here is CASMGRDREYYSTGYTF. The CDR3, as DNA: TGTGCCAGTATGGGCCGGGACAGGGAATACTATTCGACTGGCTACACCTTC.

J is TRBJ2-3 and V is TRBV14; 10 nucleotides agree with TRBD1. The V segment lost 2 bases and the J segment 0 bases; nucleotides outside the gene matches: 8. Per germline, CDR1 SGHDN and CDR2 FVKESK. The CDR3 is 18 amino acids. CDR3 nucleotide sequence: TGTGCCAGCAGCCAAATGGGACAGGGGCGGTCTAGCACAGATACGCAGTATTTT. It is translated as CASSQMGQGRSSTDTQYF.

This clone came up a few times. An end of the junction does not agree with germline; a read error may underlie this. The genes are TRBV27 and TRBJ2-7, with 11 bases matching TRBD2. The CDR3 spans 16 residues. CDR1 MNHEY and CDR2 SMNVEV come from the germline V gene (reference sequence). This CDR3 is CASSISTSGAFYEQYF. The CDR3 nucleotides read TGTGCCAGCAGTATATCGACTAGCGGGGCTTTCTACGAGCAGTACTTC.

The chain joins TRBV2 to TRBJ2-1; 11 bases line up with TRBD2. Per the germline V gene, CDR1 is SNHLY and CDR2 is FYNNEI. Losses at the gene ends were 6 bases for V and 10 bases for J; bases not matched to a gene: 8. The CDR3 runs 14 residues. The CDR3 region is CASRVAGGPGEQFF. The DNA of the CDR3 is TGTGCCAGCAGGGTAGCGGGAGGGCCAGGGGAGCAGTTCTTC.

Only one count was recorded for this clone. The chain combines TRBV2 with TRBJ1-6; 7 nucleotides align to TRBD1. The length of the CDR3 is 15 residues. The trim removed 6 bases at V and 7 bases at J, leaving 9 bases unmatched. Germline CDR1 and CDR2: SNHLY and FYNNEI. The CDR3, as DNA: TGTGCCAGCAGGTCGACAGGGACCTCGAATTCACCCCTCCACTTT. It translates to CASRSTGTSNSPLHF.

The rearrangement links TRBV6-5 to TRBJ1-6; 10 nucleotides match TRBD1. The CDR3 runs 15 residues. Germline-derived CDR1 and CDR2 are MNHEY and SVGAGI. With 6 bases clipped from V and 9 bases from J, the junction kept 8 bases outside the gene matches. CDR3 coding DNA: TGTGCCAGCAGCCTGGGACAGGGGTATCGTTCACCCCTCCACTTT. This translates into CASSLGQGYRSPLHF.

V gene TRBV6-5 combines with J gene TRBJ2-7; possibly TRBD2 for D (6 bases). This CDR3 is 15 amino acids long. CDR1 MNHEY and CDR2 SVGAGI come from the germline V gene. With 7 bases removed from V and 0 bases from J, the gap between germline ends came to 16 bases. In DNA form, the CDR3 reads TGTGCCAGCAATGTGGGACTTGCTATCTCCTACGAGCAGTACTTC. Translated: CASNVGLAISYEQYF.

The gene calls are TRBV5-1 and TRBJ1-2; 7 positions agree with TRBD1. Germline V gene sequence: CDR1 SGHRS, CDR2 YFSETQ. The trim removed 5 bases at V and 0 bases at J, leaving 7 bases unmatched. The CDR3 runs to 15 residues. The CDR3 DNA is TGCGCCAGCAGACCCGGGACAGAAACTAACTATGGCTACACCTTC. This gives the protein CASRPGTETNYGYTF.

The CDR3 reads CASSFVSGDGNTEAFF. As DNA, the CDR3 is TGTGCCAGCAGCTTTGTATCAGGCGACGGGAACACTGAAGCTTTCTTT. The chain carries TRBV5-5 and TRBJ1-1; D gene ambiguous. In germline, CDR1 is SGHKS, CDR2 YYEKEE (reference sequence). The length of the CDR3 is 16 residues. Trimming took off 2 bases at V and 1 base at J, with 15 bases between the two ends.

The count of this clone is one. V is TRBV5-1 and J is TRBJ2-5, with 10 bases matching TRBD2. Unmatched junction bases numbered 8, after V lost 5 bases and J lost 1 base. The germline V gene has CDR1 SGHRS and CDR2 YFSETQ. This CDR3 is 16 amino acids long. The CDR3 protein is CASRAGAGGLQETQYF. CDR3 nucleotide sequence: TGCGCCAGCAGGGCTGGAGCGGGGGGGCTCCAAGAGACCCAGTACTTC.

This chain uses TRBV10-3 with TRBJ2-3; tentatively, D is TRBD1 (5 bases). The CDR3 runs 15 residues. CDR1 is ENHRY, CDR2 SYGVKD, per germline. Trimming removed 0 bases at V and 2 bases at J, with 9 bases between. The CDR3, as DNA: TGTGCCATCAGTGAGTCGGCAGGGAACACAGATACGCAGTATTTT. The encoded protein is CAISESAGNTDTQYF.

The J gene is TRBJ2-5, the V gene TRBV5-1; TRBD2 aligns across 10 bases. This CDR3 region has 15 residues. Germline V gene sequence: CDR1 SGHRS, CDR2 YFSETQ. After removal of 0 bases from V and 5 bases from J, the junction contained 4 bases not matched to a gene. The CDR3 region has the DNA TGCGCCAGCAGCTTGGCGGCTAGCGGGGGTGAGACCCAGTACTTC. Translation gives CASSLAASGGETQYF.

The CDR3 here is CASSQGRGGAFYGYTF. The CDR3 nucleotides are TGTGCCAGCAGCCAAGGGAGAGGGGGCGCATTCTATGGCTACACCTTC. V is TRBV14 and J is TRBJ1-2; TRBD1 matches at 7 bases. Looked up from germline, CDR1 is SGHDN and CDR2 is FVKESK. Trimming cost V 1 base and J 4 bases; bases outside gene matches: 9. This CDR3 comprises 16 residues.